The present entry profiles one TCR beta chain with its context. Its specificity is unknown. The data stem from a study of T cell responses to AZD1222 COVID-19 vaccine. Study outcomes and limitations: Donors skewed white British and female; clonal diversity was possibly underestimated. Seropositive status at baseline applied to only six AZD1222 recipients. Of spike-specific TCRs, nearly half reportedly target regions left unmutated in variants. There were vaccine-associated CD4 TCRs across spike, dominant at 160-218 and 743-854.

Trimming removed 5 bases from V and 4 bases from J, with 11 bases in between. The CDR3 spans 13 residues. Germline CDR1 SEHNR, CDR2 FQNEAQ (reference sequence). Clones were read by immunoSEQ multiplex PCR, and TCRdb kept only the in-frame ones, dropping some. This sample has around 130,000 clones, with about 88% found just once. This rearrangement joins TRBV7-9 to TRBJ1-2; D not resolved. The input for sequencing was peripheral blood, taken 28 days after the second AZD1222 dose. This sequence originates from an adult who received the AZD1222 COVID-19 vaccine. The CDR3 nucleotides read TGTGCCAGCAGCCCGTCCCAAGTCTATGGCTACACCTTC. Protein sequence: CASSPSQVYGYTF. Full variable domain (missing parts from reference TRBV7-9 and TRBJ1-2): DTGVSQNPRHKITKRGQNVTFRCDPISEHNRLYWYRQTLGQGPEFLTYFQNEAQLEKSRLLSDRFSAERPKGSFSTLEIQRTEQGDSAMYLCASSPSQVYGYTFGSGTRLTVV.